Listed here are 28 T cell receptor beta chains from one sample, sequenced in a study of human T cells and chemical hapten exposure (dated by TCRdb to 2020 to 2022). According to the study, the label for this sample's time point signals: patch test 3, about 24 weeks after DPC sensitization. The sample's treatment or condition label is to be understood as: therapeutic diphenylcyclopropenone sensitization with weekly scalp DPC. Total RNA was extracted from unfractionated whole blood that had been collected in Tempus Blood RNA tubes. Libraries were made using RACE. The sequencer listed for this sample is NextSeq 500. TCRdb cleaned the public reads at Q25 with fastp, built clones with MiXCR and kept in-frame beta chains. Under each unique CDR3 protein, matching rows form one entry showing the most common genes and DNA. A total of roughly 40,000 distinct CDR3 sequences appear in this sample, roughly 12% of them only once. The top ten clones comprise 2% to 2.5% of the sample.

Sequenced material: whole blood, taken in connection with sensitization to the hapten diphenylcyclopropenone (DPC). These receptors originate from a woman in her thirties or forties with alopecia areata. Some clones in this sample may be carry-over from other donors' samples.

This clonotype occurred many times. This chain links TRBV18 with TRBJ2-3; D not certain. Trimming cost V 1 base and J 1 base, with 9 bases left between them. CDR3 length: 15 residues. Germline V lookup: CDR1 KGHSH, CDR2 LQKENI. CDR3 in amino acids: CASSPRPTGTDTQYF. The DNA of the CDR3 is TGTGCCAGCTCACCACGGCCGACTGGCACAGATACGCAGTATTTT.

This rearrangement joins TRBV28 to TRBJ2-7; no clear D gene. This CDR3 region has 14 residues. The germline gives CDR1 MDHEN, CDR2 SYDVKM. Trimming took off 2 bases at V and 3 bases at J, with 11 bases between the two ends. DNA for the CDR3: TGTGCCAGCAGTTTACAAGGGTTTGTCTACGAGCAGTACTTC. Its protein product is CASSLQGFVYEQYF.

This clonotype was counted ten times or more. The V and J genes are TRBV5-5 and TRBJ2-2; D possibly uses TRBD1 or TRBD2 (5 bases each). V was shortened by 1 base and J by 5 bases, with 9 bases between the two germline ends. Per the germline V gene, CDR1 is SGHKS and CDR2 is YYEKEE (reference sequence). The CDR3 has 14 residues. CDR3 amino acids: CASSLFEGTGELFF. The CDR3 DNA reads TGTGCCAGCAGCTTGTTTGAGGGGACCGGGGAGCTGTTTTTT.

V gene TRBV7-9 combines with J gene TRBJ2-2; no clear D. V lost 1 base, J lost 4 bases, and 13 bases lay in between. This CDR3 region has 16 residues. Germline values: CDR1 SEHNR, CDR2 FQNEAQ (reference sequence). The CDR3 spells CASSLVGSKGTGELFF. The CDR3 bases are TGTGCCAGCAGCTTAGTAGGTAGCAAGGGCACCGGGGAGCTGTTTTTT.

This clonotype was observed many times. The chain uses TRBV18 and TRBJ1-2; D gene ambiguous. CDR1 is KGHSH, CDR2 LQKENI, per germline. Trimming shortened V by 3 bases and J by 4 bases, and 15 bases separated the two germline ends. The CDR3 is 15 residues long. The CDR3 region is CASSPEATESYGYTF. CDR3 in DNA: TGTGCCAGCTCACCGGAGGCTACAGAAAGCTATGGCTACACCTTC.

In its sample, this clonotype was seen a few times. This sequence joins TRBV10-1 and TRBJ2-2; D uncertain. This CDR3 spans 15 amino acids. The V and J ends lost 3 bases and 1 base respectively, with 9 bases between them. CDR1 and CDR2 from the germline V gene are WNHNN and SYGVQD (reference sequence). The CDR3 DNA reads as TGCGCCAGCAGTGACGGCACCATGAACACCGGGGAGCTGTTTTTT. Translated: CASSDGTMNTGELFF.

There are a few counts of this clonotype. This sequence joins TRBV20-1 and TRBJ2-5; possibly TRBD1 or TRBD2 for D (5 bases each). Deletions cut 6 bases from V and 3 bases from J, with 17 bases between. Germline V lookup: CDR1 DFQATT, CDR2 SNEGSKA (reference sequence). This CDR3 has 14 residues. CDR3 region: CSAPIEGIKETQYF. CDR3 bases: TGCAGTGCCCCCATTGAGGGGATCAAAGAGACCCAGTACTTC.

The chain joins TRBV2 to TRBJ1-5; 8 bases agree with TRBD1. The CDR3 consists of 15 residues. CDR1 is SNHLY, CDR2 FYNNEI, per germline. J was trimmed by 3 bases and V by 4 bases; bases with no gene match: 5. The CDR3 nucleotides are TGTGCCAGCAGTGGGGGACAGGCCTCCAATCAGCCCCAGCATTTT. It codes for CASSGGQASNQPQHF.

This chain links TRBV6-2 or TRBV6-3 with TRBJ2-7; no firm D call. The V end lost 5 bases, the J end lost 5 bases, and 13 bases lay between the germline ends. The CDR3 loop spans 13 amino acids. From germline, CDR1 is MNHEY and CDR2 SVGEGT. CDR3 amino acids: CASSQPPRDEQYF. The CDR3 bases are TGTGCCAGCAGTCAACCTCCTCGGGACGAGCAGTACTTC.

At least ten counts were recorded for this clonotype. The chain uses TRBV29-1 and TRBJ1-2; 9 positions match TRBD1. The CDR3 consists of 14 residues. CDR1 and CDR2 (germline): SQVTM, ANQGSEA. The V gene end was trimmed by 6 bases and the J gene end by 7 bases; junction bases not matched to a gene: 12. CDR3 sequence reads: CSVATGGIVGGYTF. For the CDR3, the DNA is TGCAGCGTAGCAACAGGGGGCATTGTTGGTGGCTACACCTTC.

A single count supports this clonotype. This rearrangement joins TRBV20-1 to TRBJ2-1; TRBD1 is a possible D gene (6 bases). This CDR3 comprises 14 residues. The V gene's germline CDR1 is DFQATT and CDR2 SNEGSKA (reference sequence). Deletions cut 4 bases from V and 2 bases from J, with 12 bases between. CDR3 coding DNA: TGCAGTGCTACACCCCAGGGGCCCTACAATGAGCAGTTCTTC. Translating gives CSATPQGPYNEQFF.

The chain links TRBV20-1 to TRBJ2-3; 14 nucleotides match TRBD2. V lost 2 bases to trimming and J lost 1 base; unmatched junction nucleotides: 11. CDR3 length: 19 amino acids. Germline loops: CDR1 DFQATT, CDR2 SNEGSKA (reference sequence). The CDR3 DNA reads TGCAGTGCTAGATCACCGGGACTAGCGGGAGCGGCGGGCACAGATACGCAGTATTTT. Its protein is CSARSPGLAGAAGTDTQYF.

The chain is built from TRBV7-2 and TRBJ1-4; the D is unclear. The CDR3 has 16 amino acids. V was pared by 1 base and J by 7 bases, with 16 bases between. Germline assignment: CDR1 SGHTA and CDR2 FQGNSA. CDR3 sequence (DNA): TGTGCCAGCAGCTTAGGCCGAGGTTCGCTCGGTGAAAAACTGTTTTTT. Translating it yields CASSLGRGSLGEKLFF.

This sequence joins TRBV7-3 and TRBJ2-1; TRBD2 might be the D (6 bases). Between the trimmed V and J ends, which lost 5 bases and 9 bases, there was a span of 17 bases. CDR3 length: 14 amino acids. Germline V gene sequence: CDR1 SGHTA, CDR2 FQGTGA. The chain's CDR3 is CASSEGLHLGEQFF. The DNA for the CDR3 is TGTGCCAGCAGCGAGGGACTCCATTTGGGTGAGCAGTTCTTC.

This clonotype was seen more than once but under ten times. This rearrangement joins TRBV6-6 to TRBJ2-2; D gene unclear. CDR1 and CDR2 from the germline V gene are MNHNY and SVGAGI (reference sequence). This CDR3 is built from 15 residues. V lost 3 bases to trimming and J lost 6 bases, with 14 bases between them. This CDR3 reads CASSYQTPGSGELFF. The CDR3 nucleotides are TGTGCCAGCAGTTATCAGACTCCCGGGTCCGGGGAGCTGTTTTTT.

The chain is built from TRBV10-3 and TRBJ1-2; possibly TRBD1 for D (6 bases). Germline lookup yields CDR1 ENHRY and CDR2 SYGVKD. The V end lost 6 bases, the J end lost 11 bases, and 19 bases lay between the germline ends. The CDR3 contains 13 residues. This CDR3 is CAIRDRDNVRYTF. CDR3 sequence (DNA): TGTGCCATCAGAGACCGGGACAACGTGAGATACACCTTC.

The table lists this clonotype with many counts. This chain uses TRBV6-5 with TRBJ1-1; a weak D match, TRBD1 (5 bases). The CDR3 runs 13 residues. V was shortened by 5 bases and J by 4 bases, with 11 bases between the two germline ends. Germline CDR1 and CDR2: MNHEY and SVGAGI. CDR3 nucleotide sequence: TGTGCCAGCAGTCTAGGGGTGGGCACTGAAGCTTTCTTT. Translation gives CASSLGVGTEAFF.

The V call is TRBV28, the J call TRBJ1-1; D ambiguous. CDR3 length: 11 amino acids. Trimming shortened V by 4 bases and J by 5 bases, and 5 bases separated the two germline ends. Germline V gene sequence: CDR1 MDHEN, CDR2 SYDVKM. CDR3 sequence reads: CASSSGTEAFF. The CDR3 region has the DNA TGTGCCAGCAGTTCCGGGACTGAAGCTTTCTTT.

This clonotype showed up many times. J is TRBJ2-7 and V is TRBV29-1, with D perhaps assigned TRBD1 or TRBD2 (6 bases each). Germline V gene data show CDR1 as SQVTM and CDR2 as ANQGSEA. V was trimmed by 4 bases and J by 6 bases, leaving 13 bases between them. The CDR3 sequence is 12 residues long. CDR3 region: CSVVRGTSEQYF. Written as DNA, the CDR3 is TGCAGCGTTGTCCGCGGGACATCCGAGCAGTACTTC.

This clonotype was found many times. The CDR3 protein is CSARGGQGRTGGELFF. The CDR3 DNA reads as TGCAGTGCTAGAGGAGGGCAGGGGAGAACAGGCGGGGAGCTGTTTTTT. The chain combines TRBV20-1 with TRBJ2-2, with D possibly matching TRBD1 (6 bases). V was clipped by 1 base and J by 7 bases, with 19 bases between them. This CDR3 has 16 amino acids. CDR1 and CDR2 from the germline V gene are DFQATT and SNEGSKA (reference sequence).

The table lists this clonotype with many counts. V is TRBV6-2 or TRBV6-3 and J is TRBJ2-7; the D gene could be TRBD1 or TRBD2 (5 bases each). The germline CDR1 and CDR2 sequences are MNHEY and SVGEGT. The germline V and J ends were trimmed by 7 bases and 3 bases, with 16 bases remaining between them. The CDR3 is made up of 14 amino acids. CDR3: CASKGPGPYYEQYF. The CDR3 DNA sequence: TGTGCCAGCAAGGGTCCGGGGCCCTACTACGAGCAGTACTTC.

This clonotype was detected only a few times. This chain uses TRBV29-1 with TRBJ1-4, with 8 positions matching TRBD1. Germline lookup yields CDR1 SQVTM and CDR2 ANQGSEA. After removal of 6 bases from V and 3 bases from J, the junction contained 3 bases not matched to a gene. CDR3 length: 13 amino acids. CDR3 coding DNA: TGCAGCGTCCAGGGGGCTCCTAATGAAAAACTGTTTTTT. Amino acid sequence: CSVQGAPNEKLFF.

This clonotype was observed at least ten times. V usage is TRBV5-6 and J usage is TRBJ1-2, with D perhaps matching TRBD1 (5 bases). Germline-derived CDR1 and CDR2 are SGHDT and YYEEEE. The CDR3 runs to 16 residues. V gave up 8 bases and J gave up 2 bases, with 22 bases separating them. CDR3 in amino acids: CASTEGRDYGNYGYTF. CDR3 coding DNA: TGTGCCAGTACCGAGGGCAGGGATTATGGGAACTATGGCTACACCTTC.

The table lists this clonotype with many counts. V and J are TRBV6-1 and TRBJ2-1, with D possibly being TRBD2 (7 bases). The CDR3 runs to 12 residues. CDR1 MNHNS and CDR2 SASEGT come from the germline V gene. V dropped 4 bases and J dropped 12 bases, with 13 bases sitting between them. The CDR3 region has the DNA TGTGCCAGCAGTGTGGCGAGGGGGGGGCAGTTCTTC. Residues: CASSVARGGQFF.

This clonotype was seen repeatedly, ten times or more. The chain recombines TRBV10-3 with TRBJ1-1; D not certain. The CDR3 runs 12 residues. V was clipped by 7 bases and J by 2 bases, with 8 bases between them. Germline lookup yields CDR1 ENHRY and CDR2 SYGVKD. CDR3 sequence (DNA): TGTGCCATCAAGAGGTTCAACACTGAAGCTTTCTTT. The encoded protein is CAIKRFNTEAFF.

This clonotype was counted ten times or more. This chain uses TRBV12-3 or TRBV12-4 with TRBJ2-7; 10 bases are a match to TRBD2. CDR3 length: 14 residues. Unmatched junction bases numbered 4, after V lost 5 bases and J lost 3 bases. CDR3 nucleotide sequence: TGTGCCAGCAGTCCGGGGACTAGCGTCTACGAGCAGTACTTC. As protein: CASSPGTSVYEQYF.

The chain has TRBV6-4 and TRBJ2-3; no clear D gene. CDR1 MRHNA and CDR2 SNTAGT come from the germline V gene. V lost 2 bases and J lost 4, with 10 bases in between. This CDR3 region has 14 residues. In DNA form, the CDR3 reads TGTGCCAGCAGTGACGGGCCAGATCCAGATACGCAGTATTTT. Protein: CASSDGPDPDTQYF.

In its sample, this clonotype was seen many times. The J gene is TRBJ1-2, the V gene TRBV28; tentative D call: TRBD1 (5 bases). V was pared by 6 bases and J by 8 bases, with 7 bases between. Germline V gene lookup returns CDR1 MDHEN and CDR2 SYDVKM. This CDR3 contains 10 residues. This CDR3 is CASRDRGYTF. The CDR3 DNA is TGTGCCAGCAGAGACAGAGGCTACACCTTC.